These 30 T cell receptor beta chains were sequenced from one sample in a study of T cells after posttransplantation cyclophosphamide. Assay used: immunoSEQ multiplex PCR; TCRdb lists only in-frame clones, some missing. The repertoire holds about 10,000 clones, with roughly 98% as singletons. Sequenced input: naive CD8+ T cells sorted from PBMCs. The receptors originated from a man in his fifties in good health, CMV-negative, and a related stem cell transplant donor.

This chain uses TRBV9 with TRBJ2-7; 8 nucleotides align to TRBD1. Trimming at V came to 4 bases and at J to 5 bases, leaving 8 bases not matched to a gene. Germline lookup yields CDR1 SGDLS and CDR2 YYNGEE. The CDR3 has 14 amino acids. CDR3 residues: CASSSRGQLDEQYF. CDR3 sequence (DNA): TGTGCCAGCAGCTCCAGGGGGCAACTCGACGAGCAGTACTTC.

This clone came up once. This sequence joins TRBV7-6 and TRBJ2-7, with 7 bases aligning to TRBD1. With V trimmed by 1 base and J by 2 bases, 5 bases remained unmatched. This CDR3 is built from 15 residues. Germline lookup yields CDR1 SGHVS and CDR2 FNYEAQ. DNA of the CDR3: TGTGCCAGCAGCTTAGTTCCCGGACAGGCCTACGAGCAGTACTTC. This codes for CASSLVPGQAYEQYF.

The rearrangement uses TRBV5-5 and TRBJ2-2, with D maybe TRBD1 (5 bases). The CDR3 loop spans 16 amino acids. V was cut by 4 bases and J by 5 bases, with 18 bases left in between. Germline CDR1 SGHKS, CDR2 YYEKEE (reference sequence). DNA of the CDR3: TGTGCCAGCAGCCCCATCTGGGGCCTTCGGACCGGGGAGCTGTTTTTT. This sequence encodes CASSPIWGLRTGELFF.

This chain links TRBV7-8 with TRBJ2-5; 7 bases line up with TRBD2. Near its end, the DNA agrees better with TRBJ2-7, so the J call may be wrong. Germline CDR1 SGHVS, CDR2 FQNEAQ. The CDR3 loop spans 15 amino acids. CDR3 amino acids: CASSFMGGVEDEQYF. The CDR3 bases are TGTGCCAGCAGCTTCATGGGGGGGGTTGAGGACGAGCAGTACTTC.

This chain uses TRBV27 with TRBJ2-7; 7 nucleotides agree with TRBD2. The CDR3 has 13 amino acids. CDR1 is MNHEY and CDR2 is SMNVEV in the germline V gene (reference sequence). The ends lost 3 bases at V and 4 bases at J; junction bases unmatched: 3. The CDR3 coding sequence is TGTGCCAGCAGTTTGGCCGGGGGGTACGAGCAGTACTTC. Its translation is CASSLAGGYEQYF.

V is TRBV9 and J is TRBJ2-2, with TRBD1 as a possible D gene (5 bases). Germline loops: CDR1 SGDLS, CDR2 YYNGEE. Trimming took off 0 bases at V and 2 bases at J, with 17 bases between the two ends. CDR3 length: 18 residues. The CDR3 sequence is CASSVVRGAESNTGELFF. In nucleotides, the CDR3 is TGTGCCAGCAGCGTAGTAAGGGGCGCCGAGTCCAACACCGGGGAGCTGTTTTTT. The variable domain in full, completed from reference TRBV9 and TRBJ2-2, reads DSGVTQTPKHLITATGQRVTLRCSPRSGDLSVYWYQQSLDQGLQFLIQYYNGEERAKGNILERFSAQQFPDLHSELNLSSLELGDSALYFCASSVVRGAESNTGELFFGEGSRLTVL.

The chain has TRBV9 and TRBJ2-1, with 7 positions matching TRBD2. The CDR3 spans 17 residues. With 4 bases clipped from V and 3 bases from J, the junction kept 13 bases outside the gene matches. Per germline, CDR1 SGDLS and CDR2 YYNGEE. In nucleotides, the CDR3 is TGTGCCAGCAGCCTCCAGGGATGGGGGACTAACTACAATGAGCAGTTCTTC. It is translated as CASSLQGWGTNYNEQFF.

The chain combines TRBV5-5 with TRBJ2-7, with a tentative D call TRBD1 (6 bases). CDR1 and CDR2 (germline): SGHKS, YYEKEE (reference sequence). The CDR3 has 15 residues. Trimming pared 5 bases from V and 0 bases from J, leaving 15 bases between. Here the CDR3 DNA reads TGTGCCAGCAGTCCGGACAGTTACCTCTCCTACGAGCAGTACTTC. This translates into CASSPDSYLSYEQYF.

The gene calls are TRBV13 and TRBJ2-1; 12 bases fit TRBD2. Losses at the gene ends were 6 bases for V and 4 bases for J; bases not matched to a gene: 4. This CDR3 is built from 15 residues. Germline lookup yields CDR1 PRHDT and CDR2 FYEKMQ (reference sequence). The CDR3 here is CASSRGLAGYNEQFF. In DNA, the CDR3 is TGTGCCAGCAGTCGAGGACTAGCGGGGTACAATGAGCAGTTCTTC.

J is TRBJ2-1 and V is TRBV9; possible D gene TRBD2, 5 bases. Germline-derived CDR1 and CDR2 are SGDLS and YYNGEE. The germline V and J ends were trimmed by 4 bases and 7 bases, with 18 bases remaining between them. The CDR3 contains 15 residues. The CDR3 DNA sequence: TGTGCCAGCAGCAGAGGAGGACTGTCCGTGAATGAGCAGTTCTTC. Amino acids: CASSRGGLSVNEQFF. Full variable domain (missing parts from reference TRBV9 and TRBJ2-1): DSGVTQTPKHLITATGQRVTLRCSPRSGDLSVYWYQQSLDQGLQFLIQYYNGEERAKGNILERFSAQQFPDLHSELNLSSLELGDSALYFCASSRGGLSVNEQFFGPGTRLTVL.

The genes are TRBV7-3 and TRBJ2-3; TRBD1 agrees at 7 bases. CDR3 length: 16 amino acids. Germline trimming cut 5 bases from V and 1 base from J; bases unmatched to any gene: 9. CDR1 is SGHTA, CDR2 FQGTGA, per germline. The CDR3 DNA reads TGTGCCAGCAGCCTCTTAGGGGGCTATGGCACAGATACGCAGTATTTT. As protein: CASSLLGGYGTDTQYF.

This chain links TRBV2 with TRBJ2-1, with 8 nucleotides matching TRBD2. CDR1 and CDR2 (germline): SNHLY, FYNNEI. This CDR3 contains 15 residues. With V trimmed by 8 bases and J by 4 bases, 10 bases remained unmatched. The CDR3 nucleotides are TGTGCCAGCCCACGGACGGGGGGGATATACAATGAGCAGTTCTTC. Protein product: CASPRTGGIYNEQFF.

CDR3 amino acids: CSVEVEDRGPEQYF. DNA for the CDR3: TGCAGCGTTGAAGTGGAGGACAGGGGGCCCGAGCAGTACTTC. J is TRBJ2-7 and V is TRBV29-1, with 11 bases matching TRBD1. Germline V lookup: CDR1 SQVTM, CDR2 ANQGSEA. The ends lost 1 base at V and 6 bases at J; junction bases unmatched: 5. This CDR3 region has 14 residues.

The rearrangement joins TRBV6-5 to TRBJ2-3; TRBD1 agrees at 11 bases. The V gene end was trimmed by 6 bases and the J gene end by 5 bases; junction bases not matched to a gene: 7. CDR3 size: 15 residues. Germline V gene sequence: CDR1 MNHEY, CDR2 SVGAGI. For the CDR3, the DNA is TGTGCCAGCAGCCCCGGGACAGGGGGATTAGATACGCAGTATTTT. Translating gives CASSPGTGGLDTQYF.

The rearrangement joins TRBV7-9 to TRBJ2-1; TRBD2 agrees at 12 bases. The CDR3 is made up of 17 amino acids. Germline CDR1 reads SEHNR; CDR2 reads FQNEAQ (reference sequence). J gave up 6 bases and V 1 base, and 7 bases lay outside the gene matches. This chain's CDR3 is CASSLGLAGALFNEQFF. The DNA of the CDR3 is TGTGCCAGCAGCTTAGGACTAGCGGGGGCCCTTTTCAATGAGCAGTTCTTC.

V is TRBV9 and J is TRBJ1-2; 8 nucleotides agree with TRBD1. This CDR3 is 17 amino acids long. The germline gives CDR1 SGDLS, CDR2 YYNGEE. Trimming removed 3 bases from V and 6 bases from J; junction bases left unmatched: 16. The CDR3 spells CASSAKTGAIPIDGYTF. DNA of the CDR3: TGTGCCAGCAGCGCAAAGACAGGGGCTATACCTATCGATGGCTACACCTTC.

The rearrangement uses TRBV4-1 and TRBJ2-7, with 7 bases that match TRBD1. The V segment lost 3 bases and the J segment 1 base; nucleotides outside the gene matches: 3. Germline V gene lookup returns CDR1 MGHRA and CDR2 YSYEKL. The CDR3 is 14 amino acids. The CDR3 loop reads CASSQSGQSYEQYF. In DNA, the CDR3 is TGCGCCAGCAGCCAGTCGGGACAGTCCTACGAGCAGTACTTC.

The chain couples TRBV6-1 to TRBJ2-2, with a weak D call TRBD2 (5 bases). CDR3 length equals 14 residues. Germline values: CDR1 MNHNS, CDR2 SASEGT. The ends were cut back, 7 bases at V and 0 bases at J, with 9 bases in the middle. The CDR3 here is CASMGDTNTGELFF. CDR3 nucleotides: TGTGCCAGCATGGGAGATACGAACACCGGGGAGCTGTTTTTT.

As DNA, the CDR3 is TGTGCCAGCAGTACCAGTAGCGGGGAACTCACAGATACGCAGTATTTT. It codes for CASSTSSGELTDTQYF. The chain joins TRBV27 to TRBJ2-3, with 8 nucleotides matching TRBD2. The germline V gene encodes CDR1 MNHEY and CDR2 SMNVEV (reference sequence). The J segment lost 2 bases and the V segment lost 5 bases, leaving 9 bases of the junction unmatched. The CDR3 loop spans 16 amino acids.

The CDR3: CASSSGQKPYEQYF. CDR3 coding DNA: TGTGCCAGCAGCTCTGGACAGAAACCCTACGAGCAGTACTTC. The chain uses TRBV5-4 and TRBJ2-7; D perhaps matches TRBD1 (6 bases). The length of the CDR3 is 14 residues. Germline V gene lookup returns CDR1 SGHNT and CDR2 YYREEE (reference sequence). V was cut by 3 bases and J by 2 bases, with 12 bases left in between.

V gene TRBV9 combines with J gene TRBJ2-5; D remains ambiguous. The CDR3 runs 16 residues. V gave up 3 bases and J gave up 1 base, with 16 bases separating them. Germline assignment: CDR1 SGDLS and CDR2 YYNGEE. The CDR3 nucleotides read TGTGCCAGCAGCGACCCACGAACACAAACCCAAGAGACCCAGTACTTC. This translates into CASSDPRTQTQETQYF.

This clone was seen once. The rearrangement links TRBV19 to TRBJ2-1, with a tentative D call TRBD2 (5 bases). Trimming removed 4 bases from V and 4 bases from J, with 11 bases in between. The CDR3 extends over 14 amino acids. Germline CDR1 and CDR2: LNHDA and SQIVND (reference sequence). The DNA of the CDR3 is TGTGCCAGTAGTACCGGGAACTTGTACAATGAGCAGTTCTTC. Translation: CASSTGNLYNEQFF.

This sequence joins TRBV5-3 and TRBJ2-1; 9 bases fit TRBD2. TRBV5-3 has ORF status, its function being uncertain. This CDR3 has 18 residues. V gave up 4 bases and J gave up 6 bases; unmatched junction bases: 17. CDR3 residues: CARSHVVLTSGDSNEQFF. The DNA for the CDR3 is TGTGCCAGAAGCCACGTGGTGTTGACTAGCGGTGATAGCAATGAGCAGTTCTTC.

The gene calls are TRBV25-1 and TRBJ1-2; D remains ambiguous. The CDR3 is 11 residues long. In germline, CDR1 is MGHDK, CDR2 SYGVNS. The germline V and J ends were trimmed by 2 bases and 7 bases, with 5 bases remaining between them. CDR3 protein: CASSEGLGYTF. The CDR3, as DNA: TGTGCCAGCAGTGAAGGACTTGGCTACACCTTC.

The V gene is TRBV4-1, the J gene TRBJ1-1, with a weak D call TRBD1 (6 bases). Looked up from germline, CDR1 is MGHRA and CDR2 is YSYEKL. The ends were cut back, 8 bases at V and 7 bases at J, with 20 bases in the middle. The CDR3 contains 14 residues. The CDR3 region is CASVSGGATHEAFF. The CDR3 region has the DNA TGCGCCAGCGTCTCGGGGGGCGCGACTCATGAAGCTTTCTTT.

The rearrangement links TRBV5-8 to TRBJ2-7; TRBD1 matches at 8 bases. The CDR3 length is 15 residues. After removal of 4 bases from V and 4 bases from J, the junction contained 10 bases not matched to a gene. CDR1 SGHTS and CDR2 YDEGEE come from the germline V gene. The CDR3 loop is CASSLRQGRWYEQYF. CDR3 DNA sequence: TGTGCCAGCAGCCTTCGACAGGGGAGGTGGTACGAGCAGTACTTC.

CDR3 sequence reads: CASSYAGGLGEKLFF. The CDR3 DNA reads as TGTGCCAGCAGTTATGCCGGGGGGCTGGGTGAAAAACTGTTTTTT. V and J are TRBV6-5 and TRBJ1-4; weak D call: TRBD1 (6 bases). Germline assignment: CDR1 MNHEY and CDR2 SVGAGI. V shed 3 bases and J shed 7 bases, with 15 bases lying between them. The CDR3 contains 15 residues.

This sequence joins TRBV10-3 and TRBJ2-2; D may be TRBD1 (5 bases). The CDR3 is 14 amino acids. Germline values: CDR1 ENHRY, CDR2 SYGVKD. The ends were cut back, 4 bases at V and 3 bases at J, with 9 bases in the middle. CDR3 in amino acids: CAISGQGDTGELFF. CDR3 nucleotide sequence: TGTGCCATCAGTGGCCAGGGTGACACCGGGGAGCTGTTTTTT.

V and J are TRBV13 and TRBJ2-7; weak D call: TRBD2 (6 bases). V shed 7 bases and J shed 2 bases, with 15 bases lying between them. Germline lookup yields CDR1 PRHDT and CDR2 FYEKMQ (reference sequence). CDR3 length equals 14 residues. CDR3 protein: CASTVSWGAYEQYF. DNA for the CDR3: TGTGCCAGCACCGTCTCGTGGGGGGCCTACGAGCAGTACTTC. The whole variable domain, remainder taken from reference TRBV13 and TRBJ2-7, is AAGVIQSPRHLIKEKRETATLKCYPIPRHDTVYWYQQGPGQDPQFLISFYEKMQSDKGSIPDRFSAQQFSDYHSELNMSSLELGDSALYFCASTVSWGAYEQYFGPGTRLTVT.

CDR3 residues: CASSLGPGFGNQPQHF. The CDR3 nucleotides are TGTGCCAGCAGCTTGGGGCCAGGATTCGGCAATCAGCCCCAGCATTTT. This sequence joins TRBV5-6 and TRBJ1-5, with D uncertain. V gave up 0 bases and J gave up 2 bases, with 12 bases separating them. The CDR3 spans 16 residues. CDR1 is SGHDT, CDR2 YYEEEE, per germline. The full variable domain, completed using reference TRBV5-6 and TRBJ1-5, is DAGVTQSPTHLIKTRGQQVTLRCSPKSGHDTVSWYQQALGQGPQFIFQYYEEEERQRGNFPDRFSGHQFPNYSSELNVNALLLGDSALYLCASSLGPGFGNQPQHFGDGTRLSIL.